One and the same sample provided the 25 T cell receptor beta chains below, sequenced in a study of T cell responses to AZD1222 COVID-19 vaccine. Generated by immunoSEQ multiplex PCR, the TCRdb table keeps only in-frame clones and is missing some. The repertoire includes about 140,000 clones, 89% of them detected once, and roughly 4.7% sits in the top ten. Sequenced here: peripheral blood, sampled on day 0 of AZD1222 vaccination. The receptor set was obtained from an adult in good health.

The rearrangement uses TRBV7-3 and TRBJ2-6, with no clear D. The CDR3 length is 18 residues. V was clipped by 2 bases and J by 3 bases, with 17 bases between them. The germline V gene has CDR1 SGHTA and CDR2 FQGTGA. This CDR3 is CASSLVAAAVRGANVLTF. The DNA of the CDR3 is TGTGCCAGCAGCTTAGTCGCGGCTGCAGTCCGTGGGGCCAACGTCCTGACTTTC. Complete variable domain (other parts from reference TRBV7-3 and TRBJ2-6): GAGVSQTPSNKVTEKGKYVELRCDPISGHTALYWYRQSLGQGPEFLIYFQGTGAADDSGLPNDRFFAVRPEGSVSTLKIQRTERGDSAVYLCASSLVAAAVRGANVLTFGAGSRLTVL.

This rearrangement joins TRBV4-1 to TRBJ2-4; D might be TRBD2 (6 bases). Per the germline V gene, CDR1 is MGHRA and CDR2 is YSYEKL. Trimming removed 1 base from V and 0 bases from J, with 16 bases in between. The length of the CDR3 is 18 residues. The CDR3 DNA is TGCGCCAGCAGCCAAGCAGGGCCGGCGGGACTAGCCAAAAACATTCAGTACTTC. Translating it yields CASSQAGPAGLAKNIQYF.

V usage is TRBV7-2 and J usage is TRBJ1-5; D perhaps matches TRBD1 (6 bases). This CDR3 contains 16 residues. Germline assignment: CDR1 SGHTA and CDR2 FQGNSA. The V end was cut by 5 bases, the J end by 4 bases, with 18 bases between. In DNA, the CDR3 is TGTGCCAGCAGCCCTGTAACAGGGTCTCGGAATCAGCCCCAGCATTTT. Translated, it gives CASSPVTGSRNQPQHF.

The chain combines TRBV10-2 with TRBJ1-1; D not certain. CDR1 is WSHSY, CDR2 SAAADI, per germline. Trimming took off 4 bases at V and 11 bases at J, with 14 bases between the two ends. This CDR3 has 12 amino acids. DNA for the CDR3: TGCGCCAGCAGTGGGGCAAGGAACGGGGCTTTCTTT. This encodes CASSGARNGAFF.

The chain joins TRBV6-5 to TRBJ1-1, with TRBD1 identical over 8 bases. The CDR3 contains 13 residues. V shed 6 bases and J 6 bases; nucleotides not matched to a gene: 6. Looked up from germline, CDR1 is MNHEY and CDR2 is SVGAGI. CDR3 DNA: TGTGCCAGCAGGGACAGGGAAGTCGCTGAAGCTTTCTTT. This encodes CASRDREVAEAFF.

The chain employs TRBV7-8 and TRBJ1-6; D is unclear. The germline V gene encodes CDR1 SGHVS and CDR2 FQNEAQ. The CDR3 spans 17 residues. Trimming stripped 6 bases from V and 0 bases from J, with 15 bases between. The DNA of the CDR3 is TGTGCCAGCAGAGACTCAGCTGCCAGCTCCTATAATTCACCCCTCCACTTT. Protein: CASRDSAASSYNSPLHF.

This rearrangement joins TRBV5-1 to TRBJ1-4; 12 nucleotides line up with TRBD1. The V gene's germline CDR1 is SGHRS and CDR2 YFSETQ. The CDR3 has 16 residues. Trimming at V came to 5 bases and at J to 8 bases, leaving 10 bases not matched to a gene. The DNA of the CDR3 is TGCGCCAGCAGTAAGGGACAGGGGGCGCTTTGGGAAAAACTGTTTTTT. Protein product: CASSKGQGALWEKLFF.

The chain carries TRBV4-2 and TRBJ1-4; 7 bases are shared with TRBD1. The CDR3 has 16 amino acids. The V and J ends lost 2 bases and 0 bases, in that order; junction bases with no gene match: 3. Germline loops: CDR1 LGHNA, CDR2 YNFKEQ. CDR3: CASSQITGATNEKLFF. Here the CDR3 DNA reads TGTGCCAGCAGCCAAATTACAGGGGCAACTAATGAAAAACTGTTTTTT.

This chain uses TRBV18 with TRBJ1-1; no clear D gene. This CDR3 contains 14 residues. The germline CDR1 and CDR2 sequences are KGHSH and LQKENI. V lost 0 bases and J 1 base, leaving 6 bases between the germline ends. This chain's CDR3 is CASSPPWRNTEAFF. The CDR3 region has the DNA TGTGCCAGCTCACCACCGTGGAGGAACACTGAAGCTTTCTTT.

This chain connects TRBV5-6 to TRBJ2-7; the match to TRBD1 covers 9 bases. Germline V CDR1 and CDR2: SGHDT, YYEEEE. V shed 4 bases and J 2 bases; nucleotides not matched to a gene: 10. This CDR3 has 16 amino acids. DNA of the CDR3: TGTGCCAGCAGCAGAATCGGACAGGGGTCGACCTACGAGCAGTACTTC. It is translated as CASSRIGQGSTYEQYF.

This chain connects TRBV7-8 to TRBJ1-6; D is perhaps TRBD1 (6 bases). V was trimmed by 5 bases and J by 12 bases, leaving 23 bases between them. The CDR3 runs to 16 residues. Germline CDR1 is SGHVS and CDR2 is FQNEAQ. CDR3 in amino acids: CASSTGELQGRGPLHF. The DNA for the CDR3 is TGTGCCAGCAGCACGGGCGAGTTGCAGGGGCGGGGACCCCTCCACTTT. The full variable domain, rest sourced from reference TRBV7-8 and TRBJ1-6, is GAGVSQSPRYKVAKRGQDVALRCDPISGHVSLFWYQQALGQGPEFLTYFQNEAQLDKSGLPSDRFFAERPEGSVSTLKIQRTQQEDSAVYLCASSTGELQGRGPLHFGNGTRLTVT.

The chain is built from TRBV19 and TRBJ2-6, with D unresolved. This CDR3 is 15 amino acids long. Per the germline V gene, CDR1 is LNHDA and CDR2 is SQIVND (reference sequence). V lost 3 bases and J lost 4, with 10 bases in between. CDR3 bases: TGTGCCAGTAGTATGTTGCTTGGGGGGGCCAACGTCCTGACTTTC. It translates to CASSMLLGGANVLTF.

The table lists this clone with a count of one. The chain couples TRBV4-2 to TRBJ1-2, with a weak D call TRBD1 (6 bases). The germline V gene encodes CDR1 LGHNA and CDR2 YNFKEQ. The CDR3 is 15 residues long. V was pared by 1 base and J by 0 bases, with 9 bases between. CDR3: CASSQGGQPNYGYTF. CDR3 nucleotides: TGTGCCAGCAGCCAAGGGGGACAACCTAACTATGGCTACACCTTC.

V is TRBV19 and J is TRBJ1-1; tentatively, D is TRBD1 (6 bases). With 6 bases removed from V and 5 bases from J, the gap between germline ends came to 19 bases. The CDR3 consists of 15 residues. CDR1 and CDR2 (germline): LNHDA, SQIVND (reference sequence). This CDR3 reads CASRLGQGWKTEAFF. In nucleotides, the CDR3 is TGTGCCAGTAGATTAGGTCAGGGGTGGAAGACTGAAGCTTTCTTT. Full variable domain (rest looked up from reference TRBV19 and TRBJ1-1): DGGITQSPKYLFRKEGQNVTLSCEQNLNHDAMYWYRQDPGQGLRLIYYSQIVNDFQKGDIAEGYSVSREKKESFPLTVTSAQKNPTAFYLCASRLGQGWKTEAFFGQGTRLTVV.

The chain links TRBV27 to TRBJ1-2; unclear D gene. V lost 4 bases, J lost 0 bases, and 6 bases lay in between. Germline assignment: CDR1 MNHEY and CDR2 SMNVEV (reference sequence). CDR3 length: 13 amino acids. The CDR3 spells CASSSRANYGYTF. Written as DNA, the CDR3 is TGTGCCAGCAGTTCTCGGGCTAACTATGGCTACACCTTC.

This clone was observed a handful of times. V and J are TRBV7-8 and TRBJ1-6; 8 nucleotides match TRBD1. This CDR3 spans 16 amino acids. Germline CDR1 is SGHVS and CDR2 is FQNEAQ. Trimming took 1 base from V and 9 from J; bases not matched to a gene: 8. CDR3 amino acids: CASSLEDRVDSSPLHF. The DNA of the CDR3 is TGTGCCAGCAGCTTAGAGGACAGGGTTGATAGTTCACCCCTCCACTTT.

This sequence joins TRBV4-1 and TRBJ1-2; weak D call: TRBD1 (5 bases). Looked up from germline, CDR1 is MGHRA and CDR2 is YSYEKL. There are 13 residues in the CDR3. Trimming took 1 base from V and 8 from J, leaving 11 bases between them. DNA for the CDR3: TGCGCCAGCAGCCAAGTAACAGACAGAGGCTACACCTTC. This translates into CASSQVTDRGYTF.

This chain uses TRBV27 with TRBJ1-1; D unresolved. The CDR3 has 14 amino acids. Deletions cut 2 bases from V and 0 bases from J, with 7 bases between. Germline V gene data show CDR1 as MNHEY and CDR2 as SMNVEV (reference sequence). In DNA, the CDR3 is TGTGCCAGCAGTTTAGCCCGGGTGAACACTGAAGCTTTCTTT. Amino acids: CASSLARVNTEAFF.

V and J are TRBV11-2 and TRBJ1-2; the D is unclear. V gave up 1 base and J gave up 4 bases, with 7 bases separating them. The CDR3 is 13 amino acids. CDR1 and CDR2 from the germline V gene are SGHAT and FQNNGV. DNA of the CDR3: TGTGCCAGCAGCTTAGTTGGCAGCTATGGCTACACCTTC. Amino acid sequence: CASSLVGSYGYTF.

This chain connects TRBV18 to TRBJ1-5; tentatively, D is TRBD1 (6 bases). The V gene lost 4 bases and the J gene lost 0 bases, with 10 bases spanning the gap. The length of the CDR3 is 15 residues. CDR1 KGHSH and CDR2 LQKENI come from the germline V gene. This CDR3 reads CASSRGQNSNQPQHF. CDR3 coding DNA: TGTGCCAGCTCACGGGGACAAAATAGCAATCAGCCCCAGCATTTT.

CDR3 coding DNA: TGTGCCAGCAGCTCGGGACAGGGGGGGCCCGCAGATACGCAGTATTTT. Translated: CASSSGQGGPADTQYF. This chain joins TRBV13 and TRBJ2-3; 11 nucleotides align to TRBD1. Germline V lookup: CDR1 PRHDT, CDR2 FYEKMQ (reference sequence). With 4 bases clipped from V and 4 bases from J, the junction kept 7 bases outside the gene matches. There are 16 residues in the CDR3. The variable domain in full, completed from reference TRBV13 and TRBJ2-3, reads AAGVIQSPRHLIKEKRETATLKCYPIPRHDTVYWYQQGPGQDPQFLISFYEKMQSDKGSIPDRFSAQQFSDYHSELNMSSLELGDSALYFCASSSGQGGPADTQYFGPGTRLTVL.

CDR3 protein: CASSHDQGRISEQYF. The CDR3, as DNA: TGCGCCAGCAGCCATGACCAGGGGAGGATTAGCGAGCAGTACTTC. The chain employs TRBV4-1 and TRBJ2-7; D tentatively reads TRBD1 or TRBD2 (6 bases each). CDR1 MGHRA and CDR2 YSYEKL come from the germline V gene. V shed 3 bases and J shed 6 bases, with 18 bases lying between them. The CDR3 sequence is 15 residues long.

The V and J genes are TRBV27 and TRBJ2-7; no reliable D call. This CDR3 region has 15 residues. V was cut by 3 bases and J by 2 bases, with 14 bases left in between. Per the germline V gene, CDR1 is MNHEY and CDR2 is SMNVEV (reference sequence). The CDR3 bases are TGTGCCAGCAGTTTCCACAGTGCCAAGGCCTACGAGCAGTACTTC. Its translation is CASSFHSAKAYEQYF.

This sequence joins TRBV6-5 and TRBJ1-5; TRBD1 agrees at 7 bases. CDR3 length: 15 amino acids. Germline CDR1 reads MNHEY; CDR2 reads SVGAGI. Trimming cost V 2 bases and J 1 base; bases outside gene matches: 2. CDR3 DNA: TGTGCCAGCAGTTACGCAGGGGGAAGCAATCAGCCCCAGCATTTT. This encodes CASSYAGGSNQPQHF.

The rearrangement uses TRBV7-9 and TRBJ2-1; D is possibly TRBD2 (5 bases). CDR1 is SEHNR, CDR2 FQNEAQ, per germline (reference sequence). The CDR3 is 15 residues long. V gave up 5 bases and J gave up 4 bases, with 15 bases separating them. The CDR3 DNA sequence: TGTGCCAGCAGCCCATCACTAGGAACTTACAATGAGCAGTTCTTC. It yields the protein CASSPSLGTYNEQFF.